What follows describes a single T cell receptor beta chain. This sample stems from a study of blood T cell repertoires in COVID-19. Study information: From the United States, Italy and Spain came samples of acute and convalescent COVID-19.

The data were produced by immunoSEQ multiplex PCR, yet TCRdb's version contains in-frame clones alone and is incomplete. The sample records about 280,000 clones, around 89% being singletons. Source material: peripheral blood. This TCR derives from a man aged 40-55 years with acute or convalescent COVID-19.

The DNA for the CDR3 is TGTGCCAGCACGGCACGGGGTAATGAAAAACTGTTTTTT. Translated, it gives CASTARGNEKLFF. The chain couples TRBV12-3 or TRBV12-4 to TRBJ1-4; D remains unclear. The ends were cut back, 7 bases at V and 4 bases at J, with 10 bases in the middle. The CDR3 covers 13 residues.